Presented here are 14 T cell receptor beta chains from one specimen sequenced in a study of T cell clonotyping in hematopoietic cell transplantation. Clones were sequenced by immunoSEQ multiplex PCR, and TCRdb holds only the in-frame ones, with some missing. The sample holds some 36,000 clones, approximately 95% seen once. Time point indicated: recipient sample about 28 days before transplant, after cytoreduction. The sample in question was peripheral blood mononuclear cells, obtained before stem cell transplant. The receptors come from a man in his forties with chronic myeloid leukemia. Some clones in this sample may be carry-over from other donors' samples.

The gene calls are TRBV30 and TRBJ1-5; tentatively, D is TRBD1 (5 bases). V was clipped by 2 bases and J by 6 bases, with 11 bases between them. Germline V gene lookup returns CDR1 GTSNPN and CDR2 SVGIG (reference sequence). The CDR3 has 13 residues. The CDR3 region has the DNA TGTGCCTGGAGTAGCAGGGTCCGTCAGCCCCAGCATTTT. Amino acids: CAWSSRVRQPQHF.

The chain recombines TRBV25-1 with TRBJ2-2, with TRBD2 matching over 11 bases. J gave up 6 bases and V 4 bases, and 13 bases lay outside the gene matches. CDR1 and CDR2 (germline): MGHDK, SYGVNS. The CDR3 length is 18 residues. CDR3 bases: TGTGCCAGCAGTGCGCCTACTAGCGGGGGCCCCGCGGCCGGGGAGCTGTTTTTT. As protein: CASSAPTSGGPAAGELFF.

This clone has just a few counts. The CDR3 reads CASSAMTGGNEQFF. In nucleotides, the CDR3 is TGTGCCAGCAGCGCAATGACAGGGGGCAATGAGCAGTTCTTC. The chain combines TRBV7-2 with TRBJ2-1; 9 nucleotides align to TRBD1. The V and J ends lost 5 bases and 6 bases, in that order; junction bases with no gene match: 5. Looked up from germline, CDR1 is SGHTA and CDR2 is FQGNSA. The CDR3 covers 14 residues. The variable domain in full, completed from reference TRBV7-2 and TRBJ2-1, reads GAGVSQSPSNKVTEKGKDVELRCDPISGHTALYWYRQSLGQGLEFLIYFQGNSAPDKSGLPSDRFSAERTGGSVSTLTIQRTQQEDSAVYLCASSAMTGGNEQFFGPGTRLTVL.

The J gene is TRBJ1-6, the V gene TRBV5-6; D remains ambiguous. The V end lost 2 bases, the J end lost 7 bases, and 4 bases lay between the germline ends. This CDR3 is 12 amino acids long. CDR1 and CDR2 (germline): SGHDT, YYEEEE. The CDR3 here is CASSFANSPLHF. Written as DNA, the CDR3 is TGTGCCAGCAGCTTTGCCAATTCACCCCTCCACTTT.

The chain uses TRBV21-1 and TRBJ1-2. TRBV21-1 is annotated as a pseudogene. The CDR3 loop spans 17 amino acids. CDR3: CASSQRGTRTPGEGYTF. The DNA of the CDR3 is TGTGCCAGCAGCCAACGGGGAACGCGGACTCCCGGGGAGGGCTACACCTTC.

The genes are TRBV11-3 and TRBJ2-7, with D uncertain. Germline V gene sequence: CDR1 SGHNT, CDR2 YENEEA. The CDR3 extends over 19 amino acids. V lost 5 bases to trimming and J lost 1 base, with 27 bases between them. The CDR3 region is CASSPAVGKYSGSSYEQYF. In nucleotides, the CDR3 is TGTGCCAGCAGCCCCGCGGTAGGCAAATACAGTGGATCTTCCTACGAGCAGTACTTC.

The rearrangement joins TRBV6-6 to TRBJ2-7, with TRBD1 matching over 7 bases. V was pared by 7 bases and J by 0 bases, with 6 bases of the junction left unmatched. The CDR3 runs to 14 residues. Germline CDR1 is MNHNY and CDR2 is SVGAGI (reference sequence). The CDR3 bases are TGTGCCAGCACTTTGACAGGGAGCTCCTACGAGCAGTACTTC. This codes for CASTLTGSSYEQYF.

V gene TRBV14 combines with J gene TRBJ1-2; D is uncertain. The CDR3 consists of 14 residues. V shed 3 bases and J shed 4 bases, with 12 bases lying between them. The germline CDR1 and CDR2 sequences are SGHDN and FVKESK. The CDR3 spells CASSQTSRTYGYTF. The CDR3, as DNA: TGTGCCAGCAGCCAGACATCGAGAACCTATGGCTACACCTTC. Variable domain in full (rest from reference TRBV14 and TRBJ1-2): EAGVTQFPSHSVIEKGQTVTLRCDPISGHDNLYWYRRVMGKEIKFLLHFVKESKQDESGMPNNRFLAERTGGTYSTLKVQPAELEDSGVYFCASSQTSRTYGYTFGSGTRLTVV.

The chain uses TRBV5-6 and TRBJ2-7; TRBD1 matches at 8 bases. The V gene's germline CDR1 is SGHDT and CDR2 YYEEEE. Unmatched junction bases numbered 12, after V lost 3 bases and J lost 7 bases. This CDR3 is 15 amino acids long. As DNA, the CDR3 is TGTGCCAGCAGCTCTGGGACAGGCTTCTTTGGAGAGCAGTACTTC. Its protein product is CASSSGTGFFGEQYF.

This rearrangement joins TRBV7-9 to TRBJ2-7; 8 bases fit TRBD1. Germline loops: CDR1 SEHNR, CDR2 FQNEAQ (reference sequence). The V gene end was trimmed by 4 bases and the J gene end by 7 bases; junction bases not matched to a gene: 9. The CDR3 contains 14 residues. CDR3 amino acids: CASSSGQGASEQYF. In DNA, the CDR3 is TGTGCCAGCAGCTCCGGGCAGGGGGCATCGGAGCAGTACTTC.

This chain uses TRBV29-1 with TRBJ1-2; 11 bases align to TRBD1. Germline CDR1 is SQVTM and CDR2 is ANQGSEA. Trimming cost V 7 bases and J 1 base; bases outside gene matches: 8. The CDR3 is made up of 15 amino acids. In DNA form, the CDR3 reads TGCAGCGCCGCGGGACAGGGGGATGGTAACTATGGCTACACCTTC. Translation gives CSAAGQGDGNYGYTF.

This clone is a singleton in its sample. The chain combines TRBV7-2 with TRBJ1-5; D gene unclear. There are 15 residues in the CDR3. The germline V gene has CDR1 SGHTA and CDR2 FQGNSA. V was cut by 2 bases and J by 4 bases, with 12 bases left in between. CDR3: CASSLNSEPNQPQHF. CDR3 DNA sequence: TGTGCCAGCAGCTTAAACAGCGAACCGAATCAGCCCCAGCATTTT.

V usage is TRBV2 and J usage is TRBJ2-1, with D possibly matching TRBD2 (6 bases). Trimming removed 7 bases from V and 8 bases from J, with 18 bases in between. This CDR3 contains 14 residues. CDR1 and CDR2 (germline): SNHLY, FYNNEI. CDR3 protein: CASTGGLSGDEQFF. In nucleotides, the CDR3 is TGTGCCAGCACTGGGGGGTTGTCGGGTGATGAGCAGTTCTTC.

The rearrangement links TRBV15 to TRBJ1-6; 7 positions match TRBD1. The CDR3 contains 15 residues. Trimming took 5 bases from V and 5 from J; bases not matched to a gene: 6. Per the germline V gene, CDR1 is LNHNV and CDR2 is YYDKDF (reference sequence). The CDR3 reads CATSGGQVNNSPLHF. As DNA, the CDR3 is TGTGCCACCAGCGGCGGACAGGTCAATAATTCACCCCTCCACTTT.